These 28 T cell receptor beta chains share one sample of origin, sequenced in a study of blood T cell repertoires in COVID-19. Sequenced by immunoSEQ multiplex PCR; TCRdb stores in-frame clones only, minus some. This table holds under 250,000 clones, approximately 78% found once. Sequencing was done on a sample of peripheral blood. Every receptor here comes from an older woman with COVID-19, enrolled during active disease.

The CDR3 loop is CASSPNQGNTEAFF. Here the CDR3 DNA reads TGTGCCAGCTCACCAAACCAGGGGAACACTGAAGCTTTCTTT. The chain carries TRBV18 and TRBJ1-1, with D possibly being TRBD1 (5 bases). The germline CDR1 and CDR2 sequences are KGHSH and LQKENI. V lost 2 bases, J lost 1 base, and 8 bases lay in between. The length of the CDR3 is 14 residues.

The chain couples TRBV1 to TRBJ2-3; the listed D gene, TRBD2, was not tested against the DNA. TRBV1 has pseudogene status. The CDR3 spans 17 residues. CDR3 DNA: TGCACCAGCAGCCAAGATGAGCCTGTCGCCTACACAGATACGCAGTATTTT. Its translation: CTSSQDEPVAYTDTQYF.

The table lists this clone with a few counts. This CDR3 is CASSREATYEQYF. The CDR3 DNA follows: TGTGCCAGCAGCAGAGAGGCCACCTACGAGCAGTACTTC. The V call is TRBV27, the J call TRBJ2-7; D remains ambiguous. This CDR3 comprises 13 residues. V gave up 6 bases and J gave up 2 bases, with 11 bases separating them. Germline lookup yields CDR1 MNHEY and CDR2 SMNVEV (reference sequence).

This clone was seen only once. This chain links TRBV6-4 with TRBJ2-3, with D maybe TRBD2 (6 bases). CDR1 is MRHNA, CDR2 SNTAGT, per germline. The length of the CDR3 is 14 residues. The germline V and J ends were trimmed by 6 bases and 5 bases, with 15 bases remaining between them. Here the CDR3 DNA reads TGTGCCAGCAGCAGGGACTTAGGAGGAGATACGCAGTATTTT. Its protein product is CASSRDLGGDTQYF.

In DNA form, the CDR3 reads TGTGCCACCAGGCGGACTAGCGGGTTCCCCAATTACGAGCAGTACTTC. Translation gives CATRRTSGFPNYEQYF. The chain links TRBV24-1 to TRBJ2-7, with TRBD2 identical over 11 bases. From germline, CDR1 is KGHDR and CDR2 SFDVKD. The CDR3 consists of 16 residues. Trimming at V came to 7 bases and at J to 4 bases, leaving 11 bases not matched to a gene.

The V and J genes are TRBV4-2 and TRBJ2-1; TRBD2 matches at 12 bases. Germline V lookup: CDR1 LGHNA, CDR2 YNFKEQ. Germline trimming cut 0 bases from V and 7 bases from J; bases unmatched to any gene: 4. The length of the CDR3 is 16 residues. The CDR3: CASSQDWTSGTNEQFF. The CDR3, as DNA: TGTGCCAGCAGCCAAGATTGGACTAGCGGGACTAATGAGCAGTTCTTC.

V and J are TRBV4-2 and TRBJ1-3, with D unclear. The CDR3 extends over 16 amino acids. The V gene's germline CDR1 is LGHNA and CDR2 YNFKEQ. The V end lost 1 base, the J end lost 1 base, and 11 bases lay between the germline ends. This chain's CDR3 is CASSQARTDSGNTIYF. CDR3 DNA sequence: TGTGCCAGCAGCCAAGCGCGAACAGATTCTGGAAACACCATATATTTT.

The chain combines TRBV11-3 with TRBJ2-1; TRBD2 agrees at 8 bases. The CDR3 covers 15 residues. Germline V gene lookup returns CDR1 SGHNT and CDR2 YENEEA. After removal of 1 base from V and 7 bases from J, the junction contained 6 bases not matched to a gene. DNA of the CDR3: TGTGCCAGCAGCTTAGGGACGGGAGGGAGAAATGAGCAGTTCTTC. Its translation: CASSLGTGGRNEQFF.

This clone was picked up a small number of times. The rearrangement joins TRBV27 to TRBJ1-1; D is ambiguous. The germline CDR1 and CDR2 sequences are MNHEY and SMNVEV (reference sequence). The CDR3 is 16 amino acids. Trimming pared 2 bases from V and 5 bases from J, leaving 18 bases between. This CDR3 reads CASSLRGAVRYTEAFF. The DNA of the CDR3 is TGTGCCAGCAGTTTAAGAGGTGCGGTAAGATATACTGAAGCTTTCTTT.

V usage is TRBV19 and J usage is TRBJ2-5; 9 nucleotides agree with TRBD2. The CDR3 is made up of 21 amino acids. CDR1 is LNHDA, CDR2 SQIVND, per germline (reference sequence). V lost 3 bases, J lost 1 base, and 21 bases stayed unmatched. CDR3: CASSIGPAGGLRPLFQETQYF. As DNA, the CDR3 is TGTGCCAGTAGTATCGGTCCAGCGGGAGGTCTCCGGCCCCTTTTCCAAGAGACCCAGTACTTC.

The rearrangement uses TRBV7-3 and TRBJ2-1; D is unresolved. Per the germline V gene, CDR1 is SGHTA and CDR2 is FQGTGA. V was trimmed by 1 base and J by 6 bases, leaving 16 bases between them. The CDR3 spans 16 residues. The CDR3, as DNA: TGTGCCAGCAGCTTAATCCCCCTCGACAATCCCAATGAGCAGTTCTTC. Protein sequence: CASSLIPLDNPNEQFF.

This clone was detected once. V and J are TRBV5-4 and TRBJ2-2; 14 bases agree with TRBD2. Looked up from germline, CDR1 is SGHNT and CDR2 is YYREEE (reference sequence). The CDR3 loop spans 16 amino acids. Unmatched junction bases numbered 5, after V lost 4 bases and J lost 6 bases. CDR3 nucleotide sequence: TGTGCCAGCAGCCCGCCGGGACTAGCGGGAGCCGGGGAGCTGTTTTTT. Its protein product is CASSPPGLAGAGELFF.

The V gene is TRBV18, the J gene TRBJ2-1, with 14 positions matching TRBD2. Looked up from germline, CDR1 is KGHSH and CDR2 is LQKENI. V trimming: 0 bases; J trimming: 5 bases; junction bases outside the gene matches: 3. This CDR3 region has 17 residues. The CDR3 DNA follows: TGTGCCAGCTCACCACCGGGGGGACTAGCGGGAGACAATGAGCAGTTCTTC. As protein: CASSPPGGLAGDNEQFF.

This sequence joins TRBV18 and TRBJ2-7, with 7 positions matching TRBD2. The CDR3 is made up of 12 amino acids. CDR1 and CDR2 (germline): KGHSH, LQKENI. V dropped 3 bases and J dropped 6; count of bases not matched to a gene: 2. The CDR3 region is CASSPGTTEQYF. The CDR3, as DNA: TGTGCCAGCTCACCGGGGACTACCGAGCAGTACTTC. Looking up the rest from reference TRBV18 and TRBJ2-7 gives the full variable domain: NAGVMQNPRHLVRRRGQEARLRCSPMKGHSHVYWYRQLPEEGLKFMVYLQKENIIDESGMPKERFSAEFPKEGPSILRIQQVVRGDSAAYFCASSPGTTEQYFGPGTRLTVT.

The chain has TRBV6-6 and TRBJ2-6; no clear D. The CDR3 is 15 amino acids. Germline CDR1 is MNHNY and CDR2 is SVGAGI (reference sequence). The V end was cut by 0 bases, the J end by 0 bases, with 3 bases between. CDR3 residues: CASSYSYSGANVLTF. CDR3 bases: TGTGCCAGCAGTTACTCCTACTCTGGGGCCAACGTCCTGACTTTC.

The J gene is TRBJ1-2, the V gene TRBV4-3; TRBD1 matches at 7 bases. The CDR3 covers 15 residues. Looked up from germline, CDR1 is LGHNA and CDR2 is YSLEER. V shed 3 bases and J 8 bases; nucleotides not matched to a gene: 12. The CDR3 DNA is TGCGCCAGCAGCCATCATTCCCCCCGACAGGGAGGCTACACCTTC. Protein sequence: CASSHHSPRQGGYTF.

The J gene is TRBJ1-5, the V gene TRBV29-1; D might be TRBD1 (6 bases). There are 13 residues in the CDR3. The V and J ends lost 8 bases and 4 bases respectively, with 15 bases between them. In germline, CDR1 is SQVTM, CDR2 ANQGSEA. CDR3 region: CSPNKRGNQPQHF. Here the CDR3 DNA reads TGCAGCCCGAACAAAAGGGGGAATCAGCCCCAGCATTTT.

V usage is TRBV28 and J usage is TRBJ2-3; possible D gene TRBD1, 6 bases. Deletions cut 6 bases from V and 2 bases from J, with 9 bases between. Per the germline V gene, CDR1 is MDHEN and CDR2 is SYDVKM. The CDR3 totals 13 residues. The CDR3 nucleotides are TGTGCCAGCAGCCGACAGGCCACAGATACGCAGTATTTT. This gives the protein CASSRQATDTQYF.

The gene calls are TRBV28 and TRBJ2-1, with D possibly TRBD2 on 7 matching bases. From germline, CDR1 is MDHEN and CDR2 SYDVKM. The CDR3 runs to 16 residues. With 3 bases removed from V and 0 bases from J, the gap between germline ends came to 12 bases. CDR3 coding DNA: TGTGCCAGCAGTTTCCCGGGGGGCCGCTCCTACAATGAGCAGTTCTTC. Translating gives CASSFPGGRSYNEQFF.

In this sample, this clone turned up once. This chain uses TRBV6-6 with TRBJ2-1, with 12 bases aligning to TRBD2. Germline V gene data show CDR1 as MNHNY and CDR2 as SVGAGI (reference sequence). The V gene end was trimmed by 6 bases and the J gene end by 8 bases; junction bases not matched to a gene: 8. The CDR3 is made up of 15 amino acids. The CDR3 region is CASRPGLAGGDEQFF. In DNA, the CDR3 is TGTGCCAGCAGGCCTGGGCTAGCGGGAGGGGATGAGCAGTTCTTC.

The rearrangement joins TRBV19 to TRBJ1-2; no clear D. V was cut by 7 bases and J by 1 base, with 7 bases left in between. CDR3 length: 12 amino acids. Germline assignment: CDR1 LNHDA and CDR2 SQIVND (reference sequence). The CDR3 sequence is CASIGDNYGYTF. DNA for the CDR3: TGTGCCAGTATCGGAGATAACTATGGCTACACCTTC.

The chain is built from TRBV28 and TRBJ1-2; 7 nucleotides match TRBD1. CDR1 is MDHEN and CDR2 is SYDVKM in the germline V gene. The trim removed 6 bases at V and 8 bases at J, leaving 9 bases unmatched. The CDR3 loop spans 13 amino acids. The CDR3, as DNA: TGTGCCAGCAGCTTACAGGGGATCCGAGGCTACACCTTC. Encoded protein: CASSLQGIRGYTF.

The rearrangement links TRBV5-1 to TRBJ1-3, with D possibly being TRBD1 (6 bases). CDR1 and CDR2 (germline): SGHRS, YFSETQ. The V and J ends lost 4 bases and 2 bases respectively, with 16 bases between them. This CDR3 is 16 amino acids long. CDR3 nucleotides: TGCGCCAGCAGCGCAGGGGAGACCTCCACTGGAAACACCATATATTTT. This codes for CASSAGETSTGNTIYF.

The V and J genes are TRBV11-2 and TRBJ2-7; D not resolved. The CDR3 runs 13 residues. Trimming cost V 5 bases and J 5 bases, with 13 bases left between them. Germline V gene sequence: CDR1 SGHAT, CDR2 FQNNGV. This chain's CDR3 is CASSHAGSNEQYF. The DNA of the CDR3 is TGTGCCAGCAGCCACGCAGGAAGTAACGAGCAGTACTTC. Supplemented by reference TRBV11-2 and TRBJ2-7, the full variable domain reads EAGVAQSPRYKIIEKRQSVAFWCNPISGHATLYWYQQILGQGPKLLIQFQNNGVVDDSQLPKDRFSAERLKGVDSTLKIQPAKLEDSAVYLCASSHAGSNEQYFGPGTRLTVT.

The chain carries TRBV9 and TRBJ2-2, with 9 bases fitting TRBD2. The CDR3 is 16 residues long. The V segment lost 1 base and the J segment 1 base; nucleotides outside the gene matches: 2. Germline V gene data show CDR1 as SGDLS and CDR2 as YYNGEE. In DNA form, the CDR3 reads TGTGCCAGCAGCGTAACTAGCGGGCTGAACACCGGGGAGCTGTTTTTT. It is translated as CASSVTSGLNTGELFF.

The rearrangement joins TRBV7-6 to TRBJ2-7; 15 nucleotides agree with TRBD2. Germline V gene sequence: CDR1 SGHVS, CDR2 FNYEAQ. The CDR3 spans 16 residues. The V gene end was trimmed by 0 bases and the J gene end by 12 bases; junction bases not matched to a gene: 9. The CDR3 DNA is TGTGCCAGCAGCTTAGCAGGACTAGCGGGAGGGCCGGTGTTGTACTTC. Translated, it gives CASSLAGLAGGPVLYF.

The rearrangement links TRBV19 to TRBJ1-6; D not resolved. Germline CDR1 is LNHDA and CDR2 is SQIVND (reference sequence). There are 14 residues in the CDR3. The V end was cut by 2 bases, the J end by 6 bases, with 8 bases between. CDR3 in amino acids: CASSIKEPNSPLHF. The CDR3 DNA sequence: TGTGCCAGTAGTATAAAGGAGCCTAATTCACCCCTCCACTTT.

V usage is TRBV4-3 and J usage is TRBJ2-1; D may be TRBD1 (7 bases). CDR3 length: 16 amino acids. Germline loops: CDR1 LGHNA, CDR2 YSLEER. The V end lost 3 bases, the J end lost 8 bases, and 20 bases lay between the germline ends. CDR3 sequence (DNA): TGCGCCAGCAGCCAGCAAAGGGGCAGGGGGGCAGATGAGCAGTTCTTC. Protein sequence: CASSQQRGRGADEQFF.